This TCR beta chain comes out of a study of resident and recirculating memory T cells in vitiligo. Study details: Each patient gave two lesional and two nonlesional epidermal shave biopsies, plus PBMCs. The samples were homogenized without cell sorting before genomic DNA extraction. Study-wide results and caveats: TCR sequences were not conserved across biopsy sites or patients.

CDR1 SNHLY and CDR2 FYNNEI come from the germline V gene. Trimming removed 1 base at V and 1 base at J, with 9 bases between. This CDR3 has 15 residues. On this clone: Its specificity is unknown.

Clones were read by immunoSEQ multiplex PCR, and TCRdb kept only the in-frame ones, dropping some. The sample carries 60,000 to 80,000 clones, approximately 89% recorded once. The gene calls are TRBV2 and TRBJ2-3, with D tentatively TRBD2 (5 bases). Sequencing used blood. The clonotype was recovered from a male donor with vitiligo. CDR3 sequence (DNA): TGTGCCAGCAGTGAAGGCCTAGCTGGCACAGATACGCAGTATTTT. Translating it yields CASSEGLAGTDTQYF.